There are many counts of the clone carrying this TCR beta chain. One junction end disagrees with the germline gene, perhaps due to a read error. The sample is drawn from a study of T cell repertoires in cytomegalovirus infection. Each CDR3 protein is one row after TCRdb ran MiXCR on the reads. In the table there are over 450,000 distinct CDR3 sequences, around 11% of which are singletons. Germline values: CDR1 SSHAT, CDR2 FNYEAQ (reference sequence). The CDR3 is 13 residues long. The V gene is TRBV7-7, the J gene TRBJ2-5, with D perhaps TRBD1 (5 bases). The specimen was PBMCs. The sequence was obtained from a human donor in good health (CMV status not recorded). Some clones in this sample may be carry-over from other donors' samples. In nucleotides, the CDR3 is TGTGCTAGCAGCATACGGACAAGACAGACCCAGTACTTC. As protein: CASSIRTRQTQYF. The whole variable domain, filled in from reference TRBV7-7 and TRBJ2-5, reads GAGVSQSPRYKVTKRGQDVTLRCDPISSHATLYWYQQALGQGPEFLTYFNYEAQPDKSGLPSDRFSAERPEGSISTLTIQRTEQRDSAMYRCASSIRTRQTQYFGPGTRLLVL.